Listed here are 24 T cell receptor beta chains from one sample, sequenced in a study of CD8 T cells in ankylosing spondylitis. The antigens of these receptors remain unknown. TCRdb processed the 5' RACE reads anew with MiXCR; each CDR3 protein has one entry. The sample lists 750,000 to 850,000 distinct CDR3 sequences, over 9.5% occurring once. Overall study findings and caveats: There was a TCR beta motif, made of fewer than 10 highly homologous variants, that appeared characteristic of ankylosing spondylitis blood.

Sequencing was performed on blood, either unsorted or a sorted T cell fraction (not recorded which). The receptors originated from a male donor with ankylosing spondylitis.

There are many counts of this clonotype. The V gene is TRBV12-3 or TRBV12-4, the J gene TRBJ1-5; perhaps TRBD1 as D (5 bases). This CDR3 has 14 residues. V was cut by 2 bases and J by 3 bases, with 8 bases left in between. CDR3 loop: CASSLTRDNQPQHF. CDR3 DNA sequence: TGTGCCAGCAGTTTAACCAGGGACAATCAGCCCCAGCATTTT.

This chain links TRBV24-1 with TRBJ2-3; no definite D call. This CDR3 region has 14 residues. Trimming took 4 bases from V and 6 from J, leaving 13 bases between them. Germline V gene data show CDR1 as KGHDR and CDR2 as SFDVKD. The CDR3 protein is CATSEHINRDTQYF. In nucleotides, the CDR3 is TGTGCCACCAGTGAACACATTAACCGCGATACGCAGTATTTT.

This clonotype was seen ten or more times. This chain connects TRBV6-1 to TRBJ1-2, with 8 bases fitting TRBD1. After removal of 8 bases from V and 3 bases from J, the junction contained 8 bases not matched to a gene. Germline V lookup: CDR1 MNHNS, CDR2 SASEGT. The CDR3 spans 14 residues. This CDR3 is CASQPGQAHYGYTF. CDR3 nucleotides: TGTGCCAGCCAACCGGGACAGGCGCACTATGGCTACACCTTC.

This chain uses TRBV20-1 with TRBJ2-3; D remains unclear. The ends were cut back, 3 bases at V and 4 bases at J, with 20 bases in the middle. The V gene's germline CDR1 is DFQATT and CDR2 SNEGSKA (reference sequence). The CDR3 runs 16 residues. CDR3 residues: CSASALRGSRADTQYF. CDR3 nucleotide sequence: TGCAGTGCTAGCGCCCTAAGAGGATCTAGGGCAGATACGCAGTATTTT.

This clonotype was observed many times. The chain uses TRBV7-2 and TRBJ1-2; maybe TRBD1 (5 bases). The CDR3 spans 14 residues. V was shortened by 0 bases and J by 6 bases, with 11 bases between the two germline ends. Germline CDR1 is SGHTA and CDR2 is FQGNSA. CDR3 sequence: CASSLASREDGYTF. In nucleotides, the CDR3 is TGTGCCAGCAGCTTAGCGAGCAGGGAGGATGGCTACACCTTC.

This clonotype was recorded at least ten times. The rearrangement links TRBV20-1 to TRBJ2-7; D may be TRBD1 (5 bases). From germline, CDR1 is DFQATT and CDR2 SNEGSKA (reference sequence). The CDR3 length is 12 residues. V lost 4 bases to trimming and J lost 9 bases, with 16 bases between them. The CDR3 sequence: CSAMLSGRVQYF. The CDR3 DNA reads TGCAGTGCTATGTTATCGGGCAGGGTGCAGTACTTC.

This clonotype was observed a few times. This sequence joins TRBV4-2 and TRBJ1-4; D uncertain. The CDR3 is 16 amino acids. In germline, CDR1 is LGHNA, CDR2 YNFKEQ. The germline V and J ends were trimmed by 0 bases and 8 bases, with 16 bases remaining between them. CDR3: CASSQDMGSFYEKLFF. The CDR3 nucleotides read TGTGCCAGCAGCCAAGATATGGGCAGTTTTTACGAAAAACTGTTTTTT.

This clonotype occurred a few times. The chain carries TRBV6-1 and TRBJ1-2; 7 bases agree with TRBD1. V trimming: 11 bases; J trimming: 2 bases; junction bases outside the gene matches: 11. This CDR3 is 14 amino acids long. CDR1 is MNHNS, CDR2 SASEGT, per germline. The CDR3 DNA sequence: TGTGCCGGCAAACCACAACAGGGGAACTATGGCTACACCTTC. Amino acids: CAGKPQQGNYGYTF.

The rearrangement uses TRBV5-1 and TRBJ2-1; D not certain. Deletions cut 4 bases from V and 0 bases from J, with 8 bases between. CDR1 is SGHRS, CDR2 YFSETQ, per germline. The CDR3 has 14 residues. In nucleotides, the CDR3 is TGCGCCAGCAGCCGGGCAACCTCCTACAATGAGCAGTTCTTC. The encoded protein is CASSRATSYNEQFF. Using reference TRBV5-1 and TRBJ2-1 for the parts outside the CDR3, the full variable domain is KAGVTQTPRYLIKTRGQQVTLSCSPISGHRSVSWYQQTPGQGLQFLFEYFSETQRNKGNFPGRFSGRQFSNSRSEMNVSTLELGDSALYLCASSRATSYNEQFFGPGTRLTVL.

The chain combines TRBV4-1 with TRBJ1-1; 9 nucleotides match TRBD1. CDR1 MGHRA and CDR2 YSYEKL come from the germline V gene. The ends lost 3 bases at V and 1 base at J; junction bases unmatched: 12. CDR3 size: 18 residues. The CDR3, as DNA: TGCGCCAGCAGCCAGAACTGGGGCACAGGGGGCCGGAACACTGAAGCTTTCTTT. Protein sequence: CASSQNWGTGGRNTEAFF.

This clonotype has just a few counts. Written as DNA, the CDR3 is TGCAGTGCTAGAGATTGGACTAGCGGGGGCACAGATACGCAGTATTTT. Amino acid sequence: CSARDWTSGGTDTQYF. This chain uses TRBV20-1 with TRBJ2-3; TRBD2 aligns across 12 bases. The germline CDR1 and CDR2 sequences are DFQATT and SNEGSKA (reference sequence). Losses at the gene ends were 0 bases for V and 1 base for J; bases not matched to a gene: 2. CDR3 length equals 16 residues.

This clonotype was seen a handful of times. DNA for the CDR3: TGCGCCAGCAGCTTGTCCAGTGAAGAGACCCAGTACTTC. Its translation is CASSLSSEETQYF. The rearrangement joins TRBV5-1 to TRBJ2-5; D is unresolved. The CDR3 sequence is 13 residues long. Germline V gene sequence: CDR1 SGHRS, CDR2 YFSETQ. V shed 1 base and J shed 3 bases, with 7 bases lying between them.

This clonotype showed up many times. This chain connects TRBV4-3 to TRBJ1-1; D is ambiguous. Looked up from germline, CDR1 is LGHNA and CDR2 is YSLEER. The CDR3 is made up of 17 amino acids. V lost 0 bases, J lost 4 bases, and 18 bases lay in between. Here the CDR3 DNA reads TGCGCCAGCAGCCAAGATCATCCTAGATGGGTACTCACTGAAGCTTTCTTT. Protein sequence: CASSQDHPRWVLTEAFF.

The rearrangement joins TRBV12-5 to TRBJ2-7; 14 bases fit TRBD2. From germline, CDR1 is LGHNT and CDR2 FRNRAP. The J segment lost 4 bases and the V segment lost 7 bases, leaving 12 bases of the junction unmatched. The CDR3 covers 17 residues. Here the CDR3 reads CASAPTPGTSGSYEQYF. The DNA of the CDR3 is TGTGCTAGTGCCCCGACGCCCGGGACTAGCGGGAGTTACGAGCAGTACTTC.

The chain carries TRBV10-1 and TRBJ2-7, with D possibly called TRBD1 or TRBD2 (5 bases each). The CDR3 spans 15 residues. V was cut by 10 bases and J by 1 base, with 20 bases left in between. Germline CDR1 is WNHNN and CDR2 is SYGVQD (reference sequence). The CDR3 sequence: CATGKWGIISYEQYF. In nucleotides, the CDR3 is TGCGCCACGGGTAAATGGGGGATTATATCCTACGAGCAGTACTTC.

This clonotype was seen ten or more times. The chain joins TRBV7-9 to TRBJ2-2; D not resolved. Trimming stripped 6 bases from V and 6 bases from J, with 8 bases between. CDR1 SEHNR and CDR2 FQNEAQ come from the germline V gene (reference sequence). CDR3 size: 12 residues. CDR3 sequence: CASSLRSGELFF. As DNA, the CDR3 is TGTGCCAGCAGTTTGAGATCCGGGGAGCTGTTTTTT.

Concerning this clonotype itself: This may be a read error, as it is one base from a much larger clone. The chain uses TRBV5-6 and TRBJ1-5; D perhaps matches TRBD1 (5 bases). Germline V lookup: CDR1 SGHDT, CDR2 YYEEEE. Trimming took 4 bases from V and 7 from J, leaving 18 bases between them. CDR3 size: 15 residues. CDR3 DNA sequence: TGTGCCAGCAGCCCTGGCGGGGGAAAGAGACAGCCCCAGCATTTT. Translating it yields CASSPGGGKRQPQHF.

This clonotype came up a few times. The rearrangement uses TRBV20-1 and TRBJ2-3; D is undetermined. Between the trimmed V and J ends, which lost 3 bases and 5 bases, there was a span of 12 bases. This CDR3 comprises 13 residues. The germline V gene has CDR1 DFQATT and CDR2 SNEGSKA (reference sequence). The CDR3 nucleotides read TGCAGTGCTAGCAACCCACTGGGAGATACGCAGTATTTT. Translation: CSASNPLGDTQYF.

This clonotype showed up just a few times. This chain uses TRBV6-5 with TRBJ1-2, with 10 nucleotides matching TRBD1. The length of the CDR3 is 18 residues. V lost 0 bases to trimming and J lost 8 bases; unmatched junction nucleotides: 15. Per germline, CDR1 MNHEY and CDR2 SVGAGI. CDR3 region: CASSYSIRPGQGRIGYTF. The CDR3 nucleotides read TGTGCCAGCAGTTACTCGATACGACCGGGACAGGGGCGGATCGGCTACACCTTC.

This clonotype was seen a few times. The genes are TRBV27 and TRBJ2-2, with 7 bases lining up with TRBD2. CDR3 size: 15 residues. Germline V gene data show CDR1 as MNHEY and CDR2 as SMNVEV (reference sequence). Trimming removed 3 bases from V and 6 bases from J; junction bases left unmatched: 7. CDR3 DNA: TGTGCCAGCAGTTTCCTCGGGAGGAGTTCCGGGGAGCTGTTTTTT. Residues: CASSFLGRSSGELFF.

This clonotype was seen at least ten times. This chain links TRBV7-2 with TRBJ1-6; D is unresolved. CDR3 length equals 15 residues. Trimming cost V 2 bases and J 10 bases, with 15 bases left between them. Looked up from germline, CDR1 is SGHTA and CDR2 is FQGNSA. This CDR3 reads CASSLRWGTDSPLHF. In nucleotides, the CDR3 is TGTGCCAGCAGCTTACGTTGGGGAACCGACTCACCCCTCCACTTT.

V is TRBV18 and J is TRBJ1-5, with a tentative D call TRBD1 (6 bases). Germline CDR1 reads KGHSH; CDR2 reads LQKENI. The CDR3 has 16 residues. V was cut by 1 base and J by 0 bases, with 10 bases left in between. The CDR3 sequence is CASSPQGGLSNQPQHF. CDR3 bases: TGTGCCAGCTCACCACAGGGGGGACTTAGCAATCAGCCCCAGCATTTT. The whole variable domain, filled in from reference TRBV18 and TRBJ1-5, reads NAGVMQNPRHLVRRRGQEARLRCSPMKGHSHVYWYRQLPEEGLKFMVYLQKENIIDESGMPKERFSAEFPKEGPSILRIQQVVRGDSAAYFCASSPQGGLSNQPQHFGDGTRLSIL.

V usage is TRBV18 and J usage is TRBJ2-1; 8 positions agree with TRBD2. Germline values: CDR1 KGHSH, CDR2 LQKENI. The CDR3 extends over 15 amino acids. V shed 4 bases, J shed 4 bases, and the junction held 6 bases outside the gene matches. CDR3 sequence reads: CASSLSGAGYNEQFF. CDR3 in DNA: TGTGCCAGCTCACTTAGCGGGGCGGGGTACAATGAGCAGTTCTTC.

This clonotype was observed at least ten times. The genes are TRBV20-1 and TRBJ2-3; TRBD1 matches at 8 bases. Germline CDR1 is DFQATT and CDR2 is SNEGSKA (reference sequence). The trim removed 4 bases at V and 8 bases at J, leaving 29 bases unmatched. The CDR3 sequence is 20 residues long. CDR3 loop: CSAISLPRGGQGWGSGTQYF. In nucleotides, the CDR3 is TGCAGTGCTATCTCGCTCCCCAGGGGAGGACAGGGATGGGGGAGTGGTACGCAGTATTTT.